A single sample gave rise to the 14 T cell receptor beta chains below, sequenced in a study of cytomegalovirus exposure and HLA in healthy donors. Profiling relied on immunoSEQ multiplex PCR, and the TCRdb table lists in-frame clones only, not all of them. The sample shows about 110,000 clones, approximately 85% of them seen only once. Sequencing input: PBMCs. Source of these receptors: a young woman in good health and CMV-seronegative.

This clone was counted once. The V gene is TRBV2, the J gene TRBJ1-2, with TRBD1 as a possible D gene (5 bases). The CDR3 sequence is 14 residues long. V lost 6 bases and J 3 bases, leaving 14 bases between the germline ends. Germline assignment: CDR1 SNHLY and CDR2 FYNNEI. DNA of the CDR3: TGTGCCAGCAGGGGGGGGGAGTTAGACTATGGCTACACCTTC. Its protein product is CASRGGELDYGYTF.

About this clone: The germline gene is not matched at one end of the junction; a read error may be the cause. V and J are TRBV6-1 and TRBJ2-7; 9 bases match TRBD1. There are 15 residues in the CDR3. From germline, CDR1 is MNHNS and CDR2 SASEGT. The CDR3 sequence is CASSEAGTGTYEQYF. In DNA form, the CDR3 reads TGTGCCAGCAGCGAAGCAGGGACAGGGACCTACGAGCAGTACTTC.

J is TRBJ1-2 and V is TRBV9, with TRBD1 matching over 9 bases. From germline, CDR1 is SGDLS and CDR2 YYNGEE. V shed 2 bases, J shed 4 bases, and the junction held 9 bases outside the gene matches. CDR3 length equals 16 residues. The CDR3 nucleotides are TGTGCCAGCAGCGTTGGTATCGGGACAGGGATCTATGGCTACACCTTC. Translated: CASSVGIGTGIYGYTF. Full variable domain (missing parts from reference TRBV9 and TRBJ1-2): DSGVTQTPKHLITATGQRVTLRCSPRSGDLSVYWYQQSLDQGLQFLIQYYNGEERAKGNILERFSAQQFPDLHSELNLSSLELGDSALYFCASSVGIGTGIYGYTFGSGTRLTVV.

This chain joins TRBV5-1 and TRBJ2-5; possibly TRBD2 for D (5 bases). V lost 7 bases and J 5 bases, leaving 15 bases between the germline ends. This CDR3 is built from 13 residues. CDR1 SGHRS and CDR2 YFSETQ come from the germline V gene. CDR3 coding DNA: TGCGCCAGCCAGTTCCGGGGTGGCGAGACCCAGTACTTC. This translates into CASQFRGGETQYF.

This chain connects TRBV7-9 to TRBJ2-1; perhaps TRBD1 as D (7 bases). V lost 7 bases and J lost 7, with 20 bases in between. The CDR3 runs to 15 residues. Germline CDR1 and CDR2: SEHNR and FQNEAQ (reference sequence). CDR3 DNA: TGTGCCAGCAACTCCCGGGACAGAGGGGGGAATGAGCAGTTCTTC. This sequence encodes CASNSRDRGGNEQFF. The whole variable domain, filled in from reference TRBV7-9 and TRBJ2-1, reads DTGVSQNPRHKITKRGQNVTFRCDPISEHNRLYWYRQTLGQGPEFLTYFQNEAQLEKSRLLSDRFSAERPKGSFSTLEIQRTEQGDSAMYLCASNSRDRGGNEQFFGPGTRLTVL.

The chain has TRBV10-3 and TRBJ1-2; 9 bases fit TRBD1. Germline CDR1 is ENHRY and CDR2 is SYGVKD. The CDR3 is made up of 14 amino acids. V gave up 2 bases and J gave up 6 bases; unmatched junction bases: 4. The CDR3 DNA follows: TGTGCCATCAGTGAGCCTGGGACAGGGAATGGCTACACCTTC. This codes for CAISEPGTGNGYTF.

The V gene is TRBV15, the J gene TRBJ2-2, with 7 bases lining up with TRBD1. The CDR3 covers 17 residues. V shed 0 bases, J shed 1 base, and the junction held 5 bases outside the gene matches. Germline V gene lookup returns CDR1 LNHNV and CDR2 YYDKDF (reference sequence). CDR3 sequence: CATSRETGTLNTGELFF. CDR3 DNA sequence: TGTGCCACCAGCAGAGAGACAGGGACCTTGAACACCGGGGAGCTGTTTTTT.

This rearrangement joins TRBV27 to TRBJ1-1; D is uncertain. Trimming removed 5 bases at V and 5 bases at J, with 18 bases between. Germline V gene lookup returns CDR1 MNHEY and CDR2 SMNVEV (reference sequence). The length of the CDR3 is 15 residues. In DNA form, the CDR3 reads TGTGCCAGCAGTCATGGACTCGTCCTTAATACTGAAGCTTTCTTT. Translation gives CASSHGLVLNTEAFF.

This clone was observed a handful of times. The V call is TRBV5-1, the J call TRBJ1-2; 7 bases agree with TRBD1. Looked up from germline, CDR1 is SGHRS and CDR2 is YFSETQ. The CDR3 covers 19 residues. V lost 4 bases to trimming and J lost 3 bases; unmatched junction nucleotides: 21. The CDR3 nucleotides are TGCGCCAGCAGCCGCACCCCCGGGGGACAGACCACCTTTCACTATGGCTACACCTTC. Protein sequence: CASSRTPGGQTTFHYGYTF. The whole variable domain, filled in from reference TRBV5-1 and TRBJ1-2, reads KAGVTQTPRYLIKTRGQQVTLSCSPISGHRSVSWYQQTPGQGLQFLFEYFSETQRNKGNFPGRFSGRQFSNSRSEMNVSTLELGDSALYLCASSRTPGGQTTFHYGYTFGSGTRLTVV.

This clone came up once. The chain links TRBV27 to TRBJ2-7; the match to TRBD1 covers 7 bases. CDR1 and CDR2 (germline): MNHEY, SMNVEV (reference sequence). This CDR3 contains 13 residues. Germline trimming cut 5 bases from V and 2 bases from J; bases unmatched to any gene: 3. DNA for the CDR3: TGTGCCAGCAGTCGGGACAGTACCTACGAGCAGTACTTC. Its protein product is CASSRDSTYEQYF.

CDR3 coding DNA: TGTGCCAGCAGTTTTGGAGTGTTTACCGGGGAGCTGTTTTTT. Its protein product is CASSFGVFTGELFF. This chain connects TRBV6-5 to TRBJ2-2; no firm D call. V was cut by 4 bases and J by 5 bases, with 11 bases left in between. The V gene's germline CDR1 is MNHEY and CDR2 SVGAGI. This CDR3 contains 14 residues.

The rearrangement uses TRBV2 and TRBJ2-2; D is perhaps TRBD1 (6 bases). The germline V gene encodes CDR1 SNHLY and CDR2 FYNNEI. V lost 4 bases to trimming and J lost 5 bases, with 14 bases between them. The CDR3 consists of 15 residues. The CDR3 spells CASSVRSGTTGELFF. The CDR3 bases are TGTGCCAGCAGTGTACGTTCGGGGACAACCGGGGAGCTGTTTTTT.

This chain joins TRBV7-2 and TRBJ1-6, with D tentatively TRBD1 (6 bases). The CDR3 sequence is 16 residues long. Germline V CDR1 and CDR2: SGHTA, FQGNSA. V was trimmed by 1 base and J by 7 bases, leaving 14 bases between them. CDR3 sequence reads: CASSLVVTGSNSPLHF. The DNA of the CDR3 is TGTGCCAGCAGCTTAGTGGTTACAGGGTCCAATTCACCCCTCCACTTT. Full variable domain (remainder filled in from reference TRBV7-2 and TRBJ1-6): GAGVSQSPSNKVTEKGKDVELRCDPISGHTALYWYRQSLGQGLEFLIYFQGNSAPDKSGLPSDRFSAERTGGSVSTLTIQRTQQEDSAVYLCASSLVVTGSNSPLHFGNGTRLTVT.

This clone was found once. The genes are TRBV6-4 and TRBJ1-5; D possibly corresponds to TRBD1 (5 bases). Germline V gene lookup returns CDR1 MRHNA and CDR2 SNTAGT. CDR3 length equals 14 residues. Trimming removed 0 bases from V and 7 bases from J, with 10 bases in between. CDR3: CASSDSGGSQPQHF. CDR3 DNA sequence: TGTGCCAGCAGTGACTCCGGGGGAAGCCAGCCCCAGCATTTT.